Below, 30 T cell receptor beta chains from the same sample are listed, as sequenced in a study of CD8 T cells in ankylosing spondylitis. Each CDR3 protein is one row after TCRdb ran MiXCR on the 5' RACE reads. This sample has about 360,000 distinct CDR3 sequences; 20% occur once, and the top ten carry around 13%. The sequenced material came from blood, either unsorted or a sorted T cell fraction (not recorded which). The receptors stem from a male donor with ankylosing spondylitis or in good health (not recorded which).

The genes are TRBV9 and TRBJ2-2; TRBD2 aligns across 7 bases. Trimming removed 3 bases from V and 5 bases from J; junction bases left unmatched: 16. Germline values: CDR1 SGDLS, CDR2 YYNGEE. CDR3 length: 18 amino acids. The CDR3 DNA reads TGTGCCAGCAGCGGTGTAAAGGAGCGGGGCCCTTTAACCGGGGAGCTGTTTTTT. Its protein product is CASSGVKERGPLTGELFF.

With respect to this clonotype: At one of its ends the junction is not consistent with the germline gene, which may arise from a read error. This chain joins TRBV7-7 and TRBJ2-5; no definite D call. Germline values: CDR1 SSHAT, CDR2 FNYEAQ (reference sequence). The CDR3 covers 13 residues. For the CDR3, the DNA is TGTGCTAGCAGCTTAAGCCCCGTGGAGACCCAGTACTTC. Encoded protein: CASSLSPVETQYF.

This chain joins TRBV15 and TRBJ2-5, with D possibly being TRBD1 (7 bases). Trimming left V 5 bases short and J 2 bases short, with 15 bases between. The V gene's germline CDR1 is LNHNV and CDR2 YYDKDF (reference sequence). The length of the CDR3 is 15 residues. The CDR3 region has the DNA TGTGCCACCAGCCCAGCGGGCAGGGGGCAAGAGACCCAGTACTTC. This gives the protein CATSPAGRGQETQYF.

The V call is TRBV4-1, the J call TRBJ1-1, with D hard to call. The CDR3 runs 16 residues. V gave up 0 bases and J gave up 1 base, with 12 bases separating them. The germline CDR1 and CDR2 sequences are MGHRA and YSYEKL. The CDR3 DNA reads as TGCGCCAGCAGCCAAGATTTGAAGGGAAGGAACACTGAAGCTTTCTTT. Protein sequence: CASSQDLKGRNTEAFF.

This sequence joins TRBV6-1 and TRBJ2-7; D is possibly TRBD1 (6 bases). Trimming removed 8 bases from V and 0 bases from J, with 11 bases in between. This CDR3 has 13 residues. Germline CDR1 MNHNS, CDR2 SASEGT. The CDR3 loop is CASPADSSYEQYF. The CDR3 region has the DNA TGTGCCAGCCCCGCGGACAGCTCCTACGAGCAGTACTTC.

The gene calls are TRBV11-2 and TRBJ1-2; unclear D gene. CDR1 is SGHAT and CDR2 is FQNNGV in the germline V gene. V was shortened by 1 base and J by 2 bases, with 14 bases between the two germline ends. CDR3 size: 16 residues. The CDR3 loop is CASSLAPAGRNYGYTF. CDR3 bases: TGTGCCAGCAGCTTAGCACCAGCGGGCCGGAACTATGGCTACACCTTC.

This clonotype occurred a few times. V is TRBV12-3 or TRBV12-4 and J is TRBJ2-1; 7 bases match TRBD1. V trimming: 7 bases; J trimming: 5 bases; junction bases outside the gene matches: 8. CDR3 length equals 14 residues. DNA of the CDR3: TGTGCCAGCATTTCGAGGGACAGCGACAATGAGCAGTTCTTC. Translated, it gives CASISRDSDNEQFF.

This clonotype occurred a few times. The chain has TRBV30 and TRBJ2-7; D remains ambiguous. V lost 6 bases to trimming and J lost 3 bases, with 12 bases between them. The CDR3 is 12 amino acids. Germline CDR1 is GTSNPN and CDR2 is SVGIG (reference sequence). The CDR3 here is CACQTLLYEQYF. Written as DNA, the CDR3 is TGTGCCTGCCAGACACTTCTCTACGAGCAGTACTTC. Full variable domain (rest looked up from reference TRBV30 and TRBJ2-7): SQTIHQWPATLVQPVGSPLSLECTVEGTSNPNLYWYRQAAGRGLQLLFYSVGIGQISSEVPQNLSASRPQDRQFILSSKKLLLSDSGFYLCACQTLLYEQYFGPGTRLTVT.

In this sample, this clonotype turned up a few times. The V and J genes are TRBV29-1 and TRBJ2-7, with D possibly being TRBD1 (6 bases). This CDR3 region has 15 residues. Germline V CDR1 and CDR2: SQVTM, ANQGSEA. V was clipped by 1 base and J by 2 bases, with 15 bases between them. CDR3 in DNA: TGCAGCGTTGAAGGAGAGGACAGCGAAACCTACGAGCAGTACTTC. It codes for CSVEGEDSETYEQYF.

This chain connects TRBV12-3 or TRBV12-4 to TRBJ1-5; D possibly corresponds to TRBD1 (5 bases). The CDR3 loop spans 14 amino acids. The ends were cut back, 3 bases at V and 6 bases at J, with 12 bases in the middle. CDR3 coding DNA: TGTGCCAGCAGTTTCGGGTTTCAGGGTCAGCCCCAGCATTTT. Amino acid sequence: CASSFGFQGQPQHF.

The rearrangement uses TRBV5-1 and TRBJ2-1; D gene unclear. This CDR3 contains 14 residues. The germline V and J ends were trimmed by 0 bases and 7 bases, with 11 bases remaining between them. Germline assignment: CDR1 SGHRS and CDR2 YFSETQ. CDR3 bases: TGCGCCAGCAGCTTGGCCATTGGGTGGAATGAGCAGTTCTTC. Translated, it gives CASSLAIGWNEQFF.

This rearrangement joins TRBV29-1 to TRBJ2-7; 7 nucleotides match TRBD2. The germline gives CDR1 SQVTM, CDR2 ANQGSEA. This CDR3 contains 15 residues. The V gene end was trimmed by 4 bases and the J gene end by 6 bases; junction bases not matched to a gene: 15. As DNA, the CDR3 is TGCAGCGTTGGGGGGGGGACGCCGACCGTTTTCGAGCAGTACTTC. As protein: CSVGGGTPTVFEQYF.

DNA for the CDR3: TGTGCCAGCAGCTTAGGAGGGGTTCACACCGGGGAGCTGTTTTTT. Its translation: CASSLGGVHTGELFF. V gene TRBV13 combines with J gene TRBJ2-2, with a weak D call TRBD1 (5 bases). V was clipped by 0 bases and J by 3 bases, with 8 bases between them. The CDR3 runs 15 residues. CDR1 is PRHDT, CDR2 FYEKMQ, per germline (reference sequence). The whole variable domain, remainder taken from reference TRBV13 and TRBJ2-2, is AAGVIQSPRHLIKEKRETATLKCYPIPRHDTVYWYQQGPGQDPQFLISFYEKMQSDKGSIPDRFSAQQFSDYHSELNMSSLELGDSALYFCASSLGGVHTGELFFGEGSRLTVL.

The chain couples TRBV7-9 to TRBJ2-7; TRBD1 or TRBD2 may be the D gene (5 bases each). CDR1 and CDR2 from the germline V gene are SEHNR and FQNEAQ (reference sequence). Deletions cut 10 bases from V and 2 bases from J, with 12 bases between. The CDR3 has 12 residues. This CDR3 is CATARGAYEQYF. CDR3 nucleotides: TGTGCCACCGCCAGAGGGGCCTACGAGCAGTACTTC.

The rearrangement uses TRBV4-2 and TRBJ2-5; D gene ambiguous. Germline CDR1 LGHNA, CDR2 YNFKEQ. The V end lost 4 bases, the J end lost 3 bases, and 18 bases lay between the germline ends. This CDR3 has 16 residues. The CDR3 protein is CASSPLDIAGEETQYF. CDR3 in DNA: TGTGCCAGCAGCCCCCTCGATATTGCCGGAGAAGAGACCCAGTACTTC.

This clonotype has just a few counts. The chain links TRBV14 to TRBJ2-4; possibly TRBD2 for D (6 bases). CDR3 length: 17 residues. Deletions cut 1 base from V and 3 bases from J, with 16 bases between. In germline, CDR1 is SGHDN, CDR2 FVKESK. CDR3 in DNA: TGTGCCAGCAGCCAAGCCGGGGGTTGGGGCGTCAAAAACATTCAGTACTTC. Residues: CASSQAGGWGVKNIQYF.

The chain is built from TRBV12-3 or TRBV12-4 and TRBJ2-1, with 10 bases identical to TRBD1. The CDR3 extends over 14 amino acids. Losses at the gene ends were 1 base for V and 10 bases for J; bases not matched to a gene: 4. CDR3 coding DNA: TGTGCCAGCAGTTTAGTGGACAGGGGGAAGGAGCAGTTCTTC. Residues: CASSLVDRGKEQFF.

This rearrangement joins TRBV7-2 to TRBJ2-5, with D maybe TRBD2 (7 bases). Deletions cut 3 bases from V and 5 bases from J, with 13 bases between. This CDR3 is built from 14 residues. Germline CDR1 reads SGHTA; CDR2 reads FQGNSA. CDR3 protein: CASSFRGGQETQYF. The CDR3 DNA reads TGTGCCAGCAGCTTTAGGGGGGGCCAGGAGACCCAGTACTTC.

This clonotype was found a few times. The chain is built from TRBV11-2 and TRBJ2-1; a weak D match, TRBD2 (6 bases). This CDR3 has 15 amino acids. Trimming left V 2 bases short and J 6 bases short, with 14 bases between. The germline V gene encodes CDR1 SGHAT and CDR2 FQNNGV. Here the CDR3 DNA reads TGTGCCAGCAGCTTAAGGGGCGTGGGGGGCAATGAGCAGTTCTTC. Amino acids: CASSLRGVGGNEQFF. Variable domain in full (rest from reference TRBV11-2 and TRBJ2-1): EAGVAQSPRYKIIEKRQSVAFWCNPISGHATLYWYQQILGQGPKLLIQFQNNGVVDDSQLPKDRFSAERLKGVDSTLKIQPAKLEDSAVYLCASSLRGVGGNEQFFGPGTRLTVL.

The chain uses TRBV4-1 and TRBJ2-7, with 7 bases identical to TRBD2. This CDR3 is built from 18 residues. CDR1 and CDR2 (germline): MGHRA, YSYEKL. After removal of 1 base from V and 2 bases from J, the junction contained 14 bases not matched to a gene. CDR3 in amino acids: CASSQVPVLAEPTYEQYF. The CDR3 DNA sequence: TGCGCCAGCAGCCAAGTCCCGGTGCTAGCGGAACCTACCTACGAGCAGTACTTC.

V and J are TRBV6-1 and TRBJ2-7, with D perhaps being TRBD1 or TRBD2 (6 bases each). Per the germline V gene, CDR1 is MNHNS and CDR2 is SASEGT. V was trimmed by 7 bases and J by 2 bases, leaving 18 bases between them. The CDR3 is 15 amino acids. In nucleotides, the CDR3 is TGTGCCAGCACCCATAGGGGGGCGATCCCCTACGAGCAGTACTTC. The encoded protein is CASTHRGAIPYEQYF.

The rearrangement joins TRBV7-9 to TRBJ1-1; the D is unclear. The CDR3 is 13 amino acids. CDR1 is SEHNR, CDR2 FQNEAQ, per germline (reference sequence). V was clipped by 8 bases and J by 1 base, with 11 bases between them. CDR3: CASLPQANTEAFF. The CDR3, as DNA: TGTGCCAGCCTACCTCAGGCGAACACTGAAGCTTTCTTT.

The rearrangement links TRBV20-1 to TRBJ2-3; D is uncertain. This CDR3 is built from 13 residues. The V end lost 3 bases, the J end lost 5 bases, and 12 bases lay between the germline ends. From germline, CDR1 is DFQATT and CDR2 SNEGSKA (reference sequence). CDR3 region: CSARGQGKDTQYF. For the CDR3, the DNA is TGCAGTGCTAGGGGCCAAGGGAAAGATACGCAGTATTTT.

This clonotype has more than one count but fewer than ten. One end of the junction is discordant with germline, which a read error may explain. The chain links TRBV12-3 or TRBV12-4 to TRBJ2-4; D not certain. The CDR3 is made up of 12 amino acids. The CDR3 loop reads CASSIAKNIQYF. CDR3 DNA: TGTGCCAGCAGTATAGCCAAAAACATTCAGTACTTC.

This CDR3 is CASTPTSGGTETQYF. CDR3 DNA sequence: TGTGCCAGCACCCCGACTAGCGGGGGGACTGAGACCCAGTACTTC. The genes are TRBV12-3 or TRBV12-4 and TRBJ2-5, with TRBD2 matching 13 bases. CDR3 length: 15 amino acids. J was trimmed by 5 bases and V by 7 bases; bases with no gene match: 7.

V and J are TRBV11-2 and TRBJ2-4, with a possible D match to TRBD1 (5 bases). The V and J ends lost 5 bases and 6 bases respectively, with 14 bases between them. Germline loops: CDR1 SGHAT, CDR2 FQNNGV. This CDR3 has 14 amino acids. CDR3 bases: TGTGCCAGCAGCCCCAGGGATCGCGGAAACATTCAGTACTTC. It translates to CASSPRDRGNIQYF.

The V gene is TRBV12-3 or TRBV12-4, the J gene TRBJ2-3, with 11 bases matching TRBD2. The V and J ends lost 7 bases and 4 bases, in that order; junction bases with no gene match: 4. The CDR3 loop spans 14 amino acids. The CDR3 is CASTLSGGADTQYF. CDR3 in DNA: TGTGCCAGCACCCTTAGCGGGGGGGCAGATACGCAGTATTTT.

This clonotype was counted between two and nine times. The J gene is TRBJ2-2, the V gene TRBV6-5; D may be TRBD1 (6 bases). The CDR3 runs 13 residues. Germline V lookup: CDR1 MNHEY, CDR2 SVGAGI. The germline V and J ends were trimmed by 2 bases and 6 bases, with 7 bases remaining between them. DNA of the CDR3: TGTGCCAGCAGTTACGCAGGGGCCGGGGAGCTGTTTTTT. Its translation is CASSYAGAGELFF.

V and J are TRBV12-3 or TRBV12-4 and TRBJ2-7; D is undetermined. V was cut by 6 bases and J by 5 bases, with 17 bases left in between. There are 14 residues in the CDR3. The CDR3 nucleotides are TGTGCCAGCAGCCATGACTTGTCGCGCCACGAGCAGTACTTC. Its translation is CASSHDLSRHEQYF.

This clonotype was counted a few times. The rearrangement joins TRBV10-2 to TRBJ2-1; TRBD2 matches at 13 bases. Germline-derived CDR1 and CDR2 are WSHSY and SAAADI. V shed 3 bases, J shed 3 bases, and the junction held 2 bases outside the gene matches. This CDR3 is 16 amino acids long. As DNA, the CDR3 is TGCGCCAGCAGTGATTGGACTAGCGGGGGCTACAATGAGCAGTTCTTC. Protein product: CASSDWTSGGYNEQFF.